The 30 T cell receptor beta chains reported below all come from one sample, sequenced in a study of blood T cells in healthy people across ages (dated by TCRdb to the mid-2010s). The receptor library was made with 5' RACE. This sample was sequenced with an Illumina HiSeq 2500. The second PCR ran for about 6 to 11 cycles and used a J-beta primer mix along with a sample-barcoded 5' primer. TCRdb passed the public sequencing reads through fastp at Q25 and MiXCR, retaining productive beta sequences. Each entry merges the rows of one CDR3 protein and shows their most common DNA and genes. The sample table records 700,000 to 900,000 distinct CDR3 sequences; 20% to 30% of these occur just once. Clones ranked in the top ten supply approximately 2.9% of the sample. The same data also went into a second study, on T cells of mothers and their children.

The specimen sequenced was blood. The receptors originated from a boy aged 5-17 years in good health.

A few counts support this clonotype. The chain carries TRBV5-1 and TRBJ1-6; no clear D gene. Germline values: CDR1 SGHRS, CDR2 YFSETQ. V was shortened by 2 bases and J by 10 bases, with 13 bases between the two germline ends. The CDR3 runs 14 residues. CDR3 nucleotides: TGCGCCAGCAGCTTTCCTTCGACTGGGTCACCCCTCCACTTT. It translates to CASSFPSTGSPLHF. Drawing the rest from reference TRBV5-1 and TRBJ1-6, the complete variable domain is KAGVTQTPRYLIKTRGQQVTLSCSPISGHRSVSWYQQTPGQGLQFLFEYFSETQRNKGNFPGRFSGRQFSNSRSEMNVSTLELGDSALYLCASSFPSTGSPLHFGNGTRLTVT.

V gene TRBV28 combines with J gene TRBJ2-3, with D tentatively TRBD2 (5 bases). Germline values: CDR1 MDHEN, CDR2 SYDVKM. Trimming pared 6 bases from V and 6 bases from J, leaving 16 bases between. This CDR3 has 14 amino acids. This CDR3 is CASRVTGWEDTQYF. In DNA form, the CDR3 reads TGTGCCAGCAGAGTTACGGGGTGGGAGGATACGCAGTATTTT.

Many counts were recorded for this clonotype. J is TRBJ2-7 and V is TRBV2; D not resolved. Germline V gene data show CDR1 as SNHLY and CDR2 as FYNNEI. This CDR3 spans 10 amino acids. V shed 3 bases and J shed 3 bases, with 0 bases lying between them. The CDR3: CASSDYEQYF. DNA for the CDR3: TGTGCCAGCAGTGACTACGAGCAGTACTTC.

The chain couples TRBV28 to TRBJ2-4; no firm D call. Trimming left V 6 bases short and J 2 bases short, with 11 bases between. This CDR3 has 14 residues. Germline CDR1 MDHEN, CDR2 SYDVKM. This CDR3 reads CASSYTWTKNIQYF. In DNA form, the CDR3 reads TGTGCCAGCAGCTATACGTGGACCAAAAACATTCAGTACTTC. The full variable domain, in which reference TRBV28 and TRBJ2-4 provide the parts outside the CDR3, is DVKVTQSSRYLVKRTGEKVFLECVQDMDHENMFWYRQDPGLGLRLIYFSYDVKMKEKGDIPEGYSVSREKKERFSLILESASTNQTSMYLCASSYTWTKNIQYFGAGTRLSVL.

This clonotype was detected only once. The V call is TRBV20-1, the J call TRBJ2-1, with TRBD2 identical over 9 bases. CDR1 and CDR2 (germline): DFQATT, SNEGSKA (reference sequence). V lost 5 bases and J lost 4; bases outside the gene matches: 9. CDR3 length: 15 amino acids. The CDR3 coding sequence is TGCAGTGCTGTGGGACTAGCTGCTGGGTACAATGAGCAGTTCTTC. Encoded protein: CSAVGLAAGYNEQFF.

The rearrangement joins TRBV29-1 to TRBJ1-1, with a possible D match to TRBD1 (5 bases). The CDR3 is made up of 14 amino acids. V gave up 7 bases and J gave up 4 bases, with 19 bases separating them. Germline loops: CDR1 SQVTM, CDR2 ANQGSEA. CDR3 DNA sequence: TGCAGCGAGGCCCGGGGGGGGACCGGCACTGAAGCTTTCTTT. Its translation is CSEARGGTGTEAFF.

The chain has TRBV28 and TRBJ2-1; 9 bases line up with TRBD1. The germline V gene encodes CDR1 MDHEN and CDR2 SYDVKM. The CDR3 is 15 residues long. The V segment lost 5 bases and the J segment 6 bases; nucleotides outside the gene matches: 8. The CDR3 protein is CASSTPGTGINEQFF. The CDR3 DNA reads as TGTGCCAGCAGTACTCCCGGGACAGGGATCAATGAGCAGTTCTTC.

J is TRBJ1-1 and V is TRBV12-3 or TRBV12-4; perhaps TRBD1 as D (6 bases). With 3 bases removed from V and 5 bases from J, the gap between germline ends came to 10 bases. The CDR3 is 13 amino acids. This CDR3 reads CASSFRGGTEAFF. The CDR3 bases are TGTGCCAGCAGTTTCAGGGGCGGGACTGAAGCTTTCTTT.

The chain joins TRBV20-1 to TRBJ1-1; no definite D call. Trimming took 1 base from V and 4 from J, leaving 10 bases between them. The CDR3 runs 13 residues. CDR1 and CDR2 (germline): DFQATT, SNEGSKA (reference sequence). CDR3 protein: CSARAMASTEAFF. The CDR3 DNA sequence: TGCAGTGCTAGAGCGATGGCCAGCACTGAAGCTTTCTTT.

This clonotype was seen a handful of times. Here the CDR3 reads CASTLTGLYSNQPQHF. In DNA, the CDR3 is TGTGCCAGCACCTTGACAGGCCTCTATAGCAATCAGCCCCAGCATTTT. The chain uses TRBV12-3 or TRBV12-4 and TRBJ1-5; D is possibly TRBD1 (6 bases). The CDR3 has 16 residues. V lost 7 bases and J 0 bases, leaving 16 bases between the germline ends.

This clonotype was seen a handful of times. V gene TRBV29-1 combines with J gene TRBJ2-2, with 8 bases that match TRBD1. The CDR3 runs 14 residues. After removal of 4 bases from V and 3 bases from J, the junction contained 4 bases not matched to a gene. Germline V gene lookup returns CDR1 SQVTM and CDR2 ANQGSEA. As DNA, the CDR3 is TGCAGCGTTGCGACAGGGGCCGACACCGGGGAGCTGTTTTTT. Translation: CSVATGADTGELFF.

The chain links TRBV12-5 to TRBJ2-5, with a weak D call TRBD2 (6 bases). This CDR3 has 12 amino acids. V lost 5 bases and J lost 7, with 11 bases in between. Germline V gene sequence: CDR1 LGHNT, CDR2 FRNRAP. CDR3 sequence reads: CASGVDGGTQYF. CDR3 in DNA: TGTGCTAGTGGTGTAGACGGGGGGACCCAGTACTTC. The variable domain in full, with the rest retrieved from reference TRBV12-5 and TRBJ2-5, is DARVTQTPRHKVTEMGQEVTMRCQPILGHNTVFWYRQTMMQGLELLAYFRNRAPLDDSGMPKDRFSAEMPDATLATLKIQPSEPRDSAVYFCASGVDGGTQYFGPGTRLLVL.

The rearrangement links TRBV20-1 to TRBJ2-5, with a tentative D call TRBD1 (5 bases). The V end lost 3 bases, the J end lost 4 bases, and 12 bases lay between the germline ends. The germline V gene encodes CDR1 DFQATT and CDR2 SNEGSKA (reference sequence). This CDR3 has 13 residues. DNA for the CDR3: TGCAGTGCTAGCCAGGGTGGTGGAGAGACCCAGTACTTC. Translating it yields CSASQGGGETQYF.

J is TRBJ1-2 and V is TRBV25-1, with a tentative D call TRBD1 (6 bases). Germline V gene lookup returns CDR1 MGHDK and CDR2 SYGVNS. This CDR3 has 15 amino acids. The V end was cut by 4 bases, the J end by 2 bases, with 14 bases between. Here the CDR3 reads CASSARGGANYGYTF. CDR3 DNA sequence: TGTGCCAGCAGTGCTCGAGGGGGGGCCAACTATGGCTACACCTTC.

This clonotype has just one count. CDR3 residues: CASSDPKDSQHGYTF. Here the CDR3 DNA reads TGTGCCAGCAGTGACCCTAAGGACAGTCAACATGGCTACACCTTC. V gene TRBV25-1 combines with J gene TRBJ1-2; possibly TRBD1 for D (6 bases). This CDR3 is built from 15 residues. Trimming took 3 bases from V and 6 from J, leaving 17 bases between them. Looked up from germline, CDR1 is MGHDK and CDR2 is SYGVNS.

This sequence joins TRBV7-2 and TRBJ1-4, with D maybe TRBD1 (5 bases). Germline V gene lookup returns CDR1 SGHTA and CDR2 FQGNSA. Trimming took 1 base from V and 8 from J, leaving 17 bases between them. CDR3 length: 16 residues. The CDR3 is CASSLGGSGRTEKLFF. The CDR3 coding sequence is TGTGCCAGCAGCTTAGGGGGGTCGGGAAGAACGGAAAAACTGTTTTTT.

The J gene is TRBJ1-2, the V gene TRBV12-3 or TRBV12-4; D ambiguous. V was trimmed by 3 bases and J by 9 bases, leaving 11 bases between them. The CDR3 has 12 amino acids. The CDR3 here is CASSLQVQSYTF. For the CDR3, the DNA is TGTGCCAGCAGTTTGCAGGTCCAAAGCTACACCTTC.

This chain connects TRBV7-2 to TRBJ2-3; D is ambiguous. V lost 3 bases and J 6 bases, leaving 7 bases between the germline ends. Germline loops: CDR1 SGHTA, CDR2 FQGNSA. CDR3 length equals 12 residues. The CDR3 sequence is CASSLYGDTQYF. The CDR3 DNA reads as TGTGCCAGCAGCTTGTATGGGGATACGCAGTATTTT.

This clonotype has just a few counts. The chain has TRBV6-5 and TRBJ2-5, with TRBD1 matching 9 bases. The better agreement between TRBJ2-7 and the DNA end casts doubt on the J call. The germline CDR1 and CDR2 sequences are MNHEY and SVGAGI. The CDR3 is made up of 13 amino acids. The CDR3, as DNA: TGTGCCACCCCACAGGGGGCCGCTTACGAGCAGTACTTC. This gives the protein CATPQGAAYEQYF.

This clonotype came up a few times. The chain joins TRBV10-3 to TRBJ2-5, with 9 bases fitting TRBD1. The J call may not be correct, given that the DNA end is closer to TRBJ2-7. Germline V CDR1 and CDR2: ENHRY, SYGVKD. The CDR3 contains 14 residues. CDR3 nucleotide sequence: TGTGCCATCAGGACGGGACAGGGTTCTGACGAGCAGTACTTC. Residues: CAIRTGQGSDEQYF.

This clonotype turned up a few times. This rearrangement joins TRBV20-1 to TRBJ2-7; 9 bases are shared with TRBD1. Germline loops: CDR1 DFQATT, CDR2 SNEGSKA (reference sequence). Trimming cost V 0 bases and J 2 bases; bases outside gene matches: 8. The CDR3 totals 16 residues. The CDR3 reads CSARDAGDRAPYEQYF. For the CDR3, the DNA is TGCAGTGCTAGAGATGCGGGGGACAGGGCTCCCTACGAGCAGTACTTC.

The chain employs TRBV20-1 and TRBJ2-2; TRBD2 matches at 7 bases. The germline gives CDR1 DFQATT, CDR2 SNEGSKA (reference sequence). The trim removed 6 bases at V and 4 bases at J, leaving 11 bases unmatched. This CDR3 contains 15 residues. The CDR3 region is CSARAGGSSTGELFF. As DNA, the CDR3 is TGCAGTGCCAGGGCCGGCGGGAGTAGCACCGGGGAGCTGTTTTTT.

The J gene is TRBJ2-3, the V gene TRBV29-1; D ambiguous. V was cut by 6 bases and J by 1 base, with 11 bases left in between. Germline CDR1 reads SQVTM; CDR2 reads ANQGSEA. The CDR3 is made up of 13 amino acids. The CDR3 DNA sequence: TGCAGCGTGGCCCCCCAGGGCACAGATACGCAGTATTTT. This gives the protein CSVAPQGTDTQYF.

V usage is TRBV6-1 and J usage is TRBJ1-2; D remains ambiguous. This CDR3 contains 12 residues. Germline V gives CDR1 MNHNS, CDR2 SASEGT. The CDR3 sequence: CAVAGAGYGYTF. CDR3 nucleotides: TGTGCGGTGGCCGGAGCGGGCTATGGCTACACCTTC.

The table lists this clonotype with a few counts. Here the CDR3 DNA reads TGTGCCAGCAGTGTCAGGACAGTTATTAATGAAAAACTGTTTTTT. The encoded protein is CASSVRTVINEKLFF. V is TRBV2 and J is TRBJ1-4; D possibly corresponds to TRBD1 (6 bases). V lost 4 bases, J lost 4 bases, and 13 bases lay in between. The CDR3 has 15 amino acids. Germline V gene lookup returns CDR1 SNHLY and CDR2 FYNNEI.

The rearrangement links TRBV29-1 to TRBJ2-5, with a weak D call TRBD1 (6 bases). TRBJ2-7 explains the end of the DNA better; the J call may be wrong. The CDR3 loop spans 12 amino acids. Germline loops: CDR1 SQVTM, CDR2 ANQGSEA. The CDR3 loop reads CSVGTDPYEQYF. The CDR3 nucleotides read TGCAGCGTTGGGACAGACCCCTACGAGCAGTACTTC.

This clonotype was detected a few times. The CDR3 bases are TGCGCCAGCAGCTTAGCACCAGGCGAGCAGTACTTC. This gives the protein CASSLAPGEQYF. This rearrangement joins TRBV5-1 to TRBJ2-5; D is unclear. The DNA matches TRBJ2-7 better at its end, which makes the J call doubtful. This CDR3 comprises 12 residues. From germline, CDR1 is SGHRS and CDR2 YFSETQ.

This clonotype has a count of ten or more. The chain employs TRBV7-9 and TRBJ2-5; possibly TRBD2 for D (6 bases). Looked up from germline, CDR1 is SEHNR and CDR2 is FQNEAQ (reference sequence). V gave up 2 bases and J gave up 2 bases, with 9 bases separating them. The CDR3 is 14 amino acids. The CDR3 spells CASSLQAGQETQYF. The CDR3 coding sequence is TGTGCCAGCAGCTTACAGGCGGGGCAAGAGACCCAGTACTTC.

A few counts support this clonotype. The chain joins TRBV6-2 or TRBV6-3 to TRBJ2-2, with TRBD1 matching 7 bases. Germline-derived CDR1 and CDR2 are MNHEY and SVGEGT. With V trimmed by 0 bases and J by 1 base, 5 bases remained unmatched. This CDR3 is 17 amino acids long. The CDR3 is CASSYSGQQLNTGELFF. CDR3 bases: TGTGCCAGCAGTTACTCGGGACAGCAACTGAACACCGGGGAGCTGTTTTTT.

This clonotype was seen a few times. V usage is TRBV20-1 and J usage is TRBJ1-2; weak D call: TRBD1 (5 bases). The CDR3 is made up of 14 amino acids. Deletions cut 2 bases from V and 1 base from J, with 11 bases between. Germline CDR1 and CDR2: DFQATT and SNEGSKA (reference sequence). Here the CDR3 reads CSARQGSFNYGYTF. CDR3 DNA: TGCAGTGCTAGACAGGGCAGTTTTAACTATGGCTACACCTTC.